These T cell receptor beta chains were read from a single sample in a study of early T cells in non-severe SARS-CoV-2 infection. TCRdb re-analysed the 5' RACE reads in MiXCR, keeping a single row per CDR3 protein. The profile shows roughly 99,000 distinct CDR3 sequences, around 10% of them singletons. The specimen sequenced was whole blood. These receptors were collected from an adult who was a healthcare worker with PCR-confirmed SARS-CoV-2 infection or an uninfected control (not recorded which). Both conserved end residues are trimmed from each CDR3. The order of the fields is J gene, V gene, CDR3 protein.

>TRBJ2-3|TRBV5-1
ASSNYLTDTQY
>TRBJ1-4|TRBV28
ASSSRGLNEKLF
>TRBJ2-1|TRBV3-1
ASSSAGSSSYNEQF
>TRBJ2-3|TRBV11-2
ASSLDSGAGTGGH
>TRBJ2-7|TRBV14
ASSQDPAYEQY
>TRBJ2-3|TRBV28
ASSRSSRGDTQY
>TRBJ2-2|TRBV29-1
TVLRSGELF
>TRBJ2-4|TRBV20-1
SANPTSGNQNIQY
>TRBJ1-6|TRBV7-2
ASSPRRGLNNSPLH
>TRBJ2-5|TRBV20-1
SARGLAGGEETQY
>TRBJ1-1|TRBV6-2/TRBV6-3
ASRLTGTGDTEAF
>TRBJ2-2|TRBV5-1
ASSRGFEGQGRTSGTGELF
>TRBJ2-1|TRBV30
AWSAPGLAH